One and the same sample provided the 11 T cell receptor beta chains below, sequenced in a study of T cells in localized non-small cell lung cancer. Assay used: immunoSEQ multiplex PCR; TCRdb lists only in-frame clones, some missing. The sample has about 25,000 clones; approximately 90% are singletons. Sequences were derived from peripheral blood, sampled before any cancer treatment. The receptors originated from a woman aged 40 to 75 with stage I lung adenocarcinoma.

The chain links TRBV7-9 to TRBJ1-3, with D possibly matching TRBD1 (5 bases). Trimming stripped 1 base from V and 3 bases from J, with 10 bases between. The CDR3 spans 15 residues. Germline-derived CDR1 and CDR2 are SEHNR and FQNEAQ (reference sequence). The CDR3 DNA reads TGTGCCAGCAGCTTAGACAGGAGCCTTGGAAACACCATATATTTT. Its protein product is CASSLDRSLGNTIYF.

The rearrangement joins TRBV27 to TRBJ2-1, with 10 bases fitting TRBD1. Germline V gene data show CDR1 as MNHEY and CDR2 as SMNVEV (reference sequence). J was trimmed by 9 bases and V by 5 bases; bases with no gene match: 7. The CDR3 is made up of 14 amino acids. The CDR3 nucleotides are TGTGCCAGCAGTGAAGACAGGGGGCAGGCTGAGCAGTTCTTC. This encodes CASSEDRGQAEQFF.

The chain's CDR3 is CASNRGQGSKNIQYF. In nucleotides, the CDR3 is TGTGCCAGCAACCGGGGACAGGGAAGCAAAAACATTCAGTACTTC. The genes are TRBV9 and TRBJ2-4, with 9 positions matching TRBD1. V shed 6 bases and J 3 bases; nucleotides not matched to a gene: 7. The CDR3 has 15 amino acids. Germline V gene sequence: CDR1 SGDLS, CDR2 YYNGEE. Full variable domain (missing parts from reference TRBV9 and TRBJ2-4): DSGVTQTPKHLITATGQRVTLRCSPRSGDLSVYWYQQSLDQGLQFLIQYYNGEERAKGNILERFSAQQFPDLHSELNLSSLELGDSALYFCASNRGQGSKNIQYFGAGTRLSVL.

The chain uses TRBV29-1 and TRBJ1-2; 7 positions agree with TRBD1. Germline V gives CDR1 SQVTM, CDR2 ANQGSEA. The CDR3 runs 13 residues. The V and J ends lost 7 bases and 5 bases, in that order; junction bases with no gene match: 10. The CDR3 region has the DNA TGCAGCGCCCAAGGGGGACAGATATATGGCTACACCTTC. This gives the protein CSAQGGQIYGYTF.

The chain joins TRBV5-6 to TRBJ2-1, with a tentative D call TRBD2 (5 bases). Germline V gene lookup returns CDR1 SGHDT and CDR2 YYEEEE. V was cut by 4 bases and J by 6 bases, with 8 bases left in between. The CDR3 loop spans 12 amino acids. Here the CDR3 DNA reads TGTGCCAGCAGCGGCGGAGGCAATGAGCAGTTCTTC. It is translated as CASSGGGNEQFF.

The chain has TRBV11-2 and TRBJ2-7; the D is unclear. Per germline, CDR1 SGHAT and CDR2 FQNNGV. V lost 8 bases and J lost 5, with 16 bases in between. The CDR3 spans 13 residues. For the CDR3, the DNA is TGTGCCAGCGGAAGGCACATCTCAAACGAGCAGTACTTC. It codes for CASGRHISNEQYF. Variable domain in full (rest from reference TRBV11-2 and TRBJ2-7): EAGVAQSPRYKIIEKRQSVAFWCNPISGHATLYWYQQILGQGPKLLIQFQNNGVVDDSQLPKDRFSAERLKGVDSTLKIQPAKLEDSAVYLCASGRHISNEQYFGPGTRLTVT.

The chain has TRBV7-9 and TRBJ2-3; D remains ambiguous. Germline values: CDR1 SEHNR, CDR2 FQNEAQ (reference sequence). The length of the CDR3 is 12 residues. V shed 3 bases and J shed 4 bases, with 5 bases lying between them. CDR3: CASSFSSDTQYF. DNA of the CDR3: TGTGCCAGCAGCTTCTCGTCAGATACGCAGTATTTT.

V gene TRBV7-8 combines with J gene TRBJ2-7; 11 nucleotides align to TRBD2. V shed 2 bases and J 1 base; nucleotides not matched to a gene: 1. The CDR3 covers 15 residues. CDR1 is SGHVS, CDR2 FQNEAQ, per germline. In DNA form, the CDR3 reads TGTGCCAGCAGCTTAACTAGCGGGAGATCCTACGAGCAGTACTTC. Its protein is CASSLTSGRSYEQYF.

V is TRBV25-1 and J is TRBJ1-1; 9 bases match TRBD1. Germline lookup yields CDR1 MGHDK and CDR2 SYGVNS. V lost 1 base and J lost 10; bases outside the gene matches: 1. The length of the CDR3 is 12 residues. The CDR3 is CASSEWTGVAFF. CDR3 nucleotides: TGTGCCAGCAGTGAATGGACAGGGGTAGCTTTCTTT.

The V gene is TRBV28, the J gene TRBJ1-2; no firm D call. The CDR3 consists of 16 residues. The germline V and J ends were trimmed by 2 bases and 4 bases, with 17 bases remaining between them. Germline values: CDR1 MDHEN, CDR2 SYDVKM. DNA of the CDR3: TGTGCCAGCAGTTTACCCCTCCGTAAAGGCTTCTATGGCTACACCTTC. It encodes CASSLPLRKGFYGYTF.

The chain uses TRBV27 and TRBJ1-1; TRBD1 is a possible D gene (6 bases). The ends were cut back, 4 bases at V and 1 base at J, with 10 bases in the middle. CDR1 and CDR2 from the germline V gene are MNHEY and SMNVEV (reference sequence). The CDR3 totals 14 residues. DNA for the CDR3: TGTGCCAGCAGTTCTGACAGGTGGAACACTGAAGCTTTCTTT. Protein product: CASSSDRWNTEAFF.